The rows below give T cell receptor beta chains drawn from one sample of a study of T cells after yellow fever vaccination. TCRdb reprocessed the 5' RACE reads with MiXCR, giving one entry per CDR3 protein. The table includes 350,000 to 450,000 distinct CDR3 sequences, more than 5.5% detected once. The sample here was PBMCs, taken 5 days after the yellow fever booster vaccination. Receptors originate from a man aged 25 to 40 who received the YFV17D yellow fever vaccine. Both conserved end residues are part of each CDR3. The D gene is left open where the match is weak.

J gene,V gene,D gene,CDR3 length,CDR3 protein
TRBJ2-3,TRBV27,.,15,CASSSTVLRPDTQYF
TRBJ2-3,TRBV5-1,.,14,CASTPSGSTDTQYF
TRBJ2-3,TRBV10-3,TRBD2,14,CAIRLAGAGDTQYF
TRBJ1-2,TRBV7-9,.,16,CASSPPGTAGGYGYTF
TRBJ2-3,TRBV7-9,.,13,CASSRNSMDTQYF
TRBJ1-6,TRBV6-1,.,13,CASGKLSHSPLHF
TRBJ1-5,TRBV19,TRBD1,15,CASREPGQRNQPQHF
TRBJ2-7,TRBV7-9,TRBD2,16,CASSYGGDLPGGGQYF
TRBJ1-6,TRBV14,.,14,CASSSVRGNSPLHF
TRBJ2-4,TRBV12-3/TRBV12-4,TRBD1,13,CASSLQGANIQYF
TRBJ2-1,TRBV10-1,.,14,CASSESGYYNEQFF
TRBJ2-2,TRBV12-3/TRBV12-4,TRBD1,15,CASSLTTGNTGELFF
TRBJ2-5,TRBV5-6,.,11,CASSLAGTQYF
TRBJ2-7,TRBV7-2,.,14,CASSLHGLDYEQYF
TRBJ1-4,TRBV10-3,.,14,CATRGDATNEKLFF
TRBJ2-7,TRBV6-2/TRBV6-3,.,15,CASSYLWETLLEQYF
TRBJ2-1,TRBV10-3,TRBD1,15,CAIRIGTAVYNEQFF
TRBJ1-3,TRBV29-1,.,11,CSVDYGNTIYF
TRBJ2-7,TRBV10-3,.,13,CAIGASLTYEQYF
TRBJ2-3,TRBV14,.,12,CASSPGGRSAYF
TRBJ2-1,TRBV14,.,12,CASSQNFNEQFF
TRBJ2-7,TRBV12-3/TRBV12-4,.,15,CASSFRTAGTYEQYF
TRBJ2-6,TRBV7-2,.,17,CASSRQPLGAGANVLTF
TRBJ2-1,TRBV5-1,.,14,CASSLSGEVGEQFF
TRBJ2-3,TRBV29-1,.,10,CSAGRNTQYF
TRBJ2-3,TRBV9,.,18,CASSDSPLSGPSTDTQYF
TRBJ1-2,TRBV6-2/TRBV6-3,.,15,CASTSPGQTLYGYTF
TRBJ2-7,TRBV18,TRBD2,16,CASSSGREAQSYEQYF
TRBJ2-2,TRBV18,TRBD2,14,CASSAREDTGELFF
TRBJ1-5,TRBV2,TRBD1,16,CASRGTGGRRNQPQHF
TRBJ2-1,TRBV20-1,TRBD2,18,CSAPGGGLAGVSYNEQFF
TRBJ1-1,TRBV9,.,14,CASSPVPGVTEAFF
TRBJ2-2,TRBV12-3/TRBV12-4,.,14,CASRDPINTGELFF
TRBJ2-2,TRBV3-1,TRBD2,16,CASSETSGTRGGELFF
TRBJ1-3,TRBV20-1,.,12,CSASATGNTIYF
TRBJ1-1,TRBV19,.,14,CASSRTERDTEAFF
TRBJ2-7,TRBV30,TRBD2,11,CAWAGAYEQYF
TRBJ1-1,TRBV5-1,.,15,CASSLVGSLNTEAFF